A selection of T cell receptor beta chains follows, all from one sample in a study of blood T cell repertoires in COVID-19. The protocol was immunoSEQ multiplex PCR, while the TCRdb copy is restricted to in-frame clones and leaves out a portion. The sample has hundreds of thousands of clones, about 88% seen once. Specimen: peripheral blood. The receptor set was obtained from a woman between 65 and 79 years old with COVID-19, enrolled during active disease. The CDR3 runs from the conserved cysteine through the conserved F or W. The order of the fields is J gene, V gene, D gene, clone size, CDR3 protein, CDR3 DNA. D genes are given only for firm matches. A row's size may be missing; if present it is once, few, many or a size class.

TRBJ1-2,TRBV19,.,.,CASSIAGANYGYTF,TGTGCCAGTAGTATAGCGGGAGCTAACTATGGCTACACCTTC
TRBJ2-7,TRBV4-3,TRBD1,.,CASSQQGAPAYEQYF,TGCGCCAGCAGTCAGCAGGGGGCTCCGGCCTACGAGCAGTACTTC
TRBJ1-3,TRBV12-2,.,few,CASRLARVGLGNTIYF,.
TRBJ1-1,TRBV30,TRBD1,.,CAWSQGVSTEAFF,TGTGCCTGGAGTCAGGGGGTAAGCACTGAAGCTTTCTTT
TRBJ2-5,TRBV18,.,.,CASSGWRETQYF,TGTGCCAGCTCAGGGTGGCGGGAGACCCAGTACTTC
TRBJ1-4,TRBV5-4,TRBD1,.,CASSLGTELFF,TGTGCCAGCAGCTTAGGGACAGAACTGTTTTTT
TRBJ1-2,TRBV1,.,.,CTSSQSGDSDYGYTF,TGCACCAGCAGCCAAAGTGGGGACTCCGACTATGGCTACACCTTC
TRBJ1-3,TRBV6-5,.,.,CAARRQLSSGNTIYF,TGTGCCGCCCGGCGACAGTTGAGCTCTGGAAACACCATATATTTT
TRBJ1-1,TRBV6-5,.,once,CASSYSSGSTEAFF,TGTGCCAGCAGTTACTCATCGGGGAGCACTGAAGCTTTCTTT
TRBJ2-5,TRBV11-2,.,.,CASSLDQGGVRPATQYF,TGTGCCAGCAGCTTAGATCAGGGCGGGGTACGACCTGCGACCCAGTACTTC
TRBJ1-3,TRBV6-5,.,once,CASSYDSNSGNTIYF,TGTGCCAGCAGTTACGACAGCAACTCTGGAAACACCATATATTTT
TRBJ2-3,TRBV2,TRBD2,.,CASSSSGGLDTQYF,TGTGCCAGCTCCAGTAGCGGGGGGCTAGATACGCAGTATTTT
TRBJ2-7,TRBV28,.,.,CASVPRGSYEQYF,TGTGCCAGCGTACCCCGAGGATCCTACGAGCAGTACTTC
TRBJ2-7,TRBV7-2,TRBD2,.,CASSPDSGGRTYEQYF,TGTGCCAGCAGCCCGGATAGCGGGGGGCGGACCTACGAGCAGTACTTC
TRBJ2-7,TRBV6-1,.,.,CASSEIRSYEQYF,TGTGCCAGCAGTGAAATTCGTAGCTACGAGCAGTACTTC
TRBJ1-2,TRBV5-1,TRBD1,.,CASSVDRDYTF,TGCGCCAGCAGTGTGGACAGGGACTACACCTTC
TRBJ1-5,TRBV5-6,.,once,CASSLGSGGERQPQHF,TGTGCCAGCAGCTTGGGAAGCGGGGGGGAGCGCCAGCCCCAGCATTTT
TRBJ1-2,TRBV6-2/TRBV6-3,TRBD1,.,CASRYRGRNYGYTF,TGTGCCAGCAGATACAGGGGGCGAAACTATGGCTACACCTTC
TRBJ2-3,TRBV11-2,TRBD2,.,CASSPQRGQGDTQYF,TGTGCCAGCAGCCCCCAGCGGGGGCAGGGAGATACGCAGTATTTT
TRBJ2-5,TRBV27,TRBD1,.,CASSAQYRWRDRFRETQYF,TGTGCCAGCAGTGCCCAATACCGGTGGCGGGACAGGTTTAGAGAGACCCAGTACTTC
TRBJ2-4,TRBV23-1,TRBD2,.,CASSTGTSGEPKNIQYF,TGCGCCAGCAGTACCGGGACTAGCGGGGAACCCAAAAACATTCAGTACTTC
TRBJ2-7,TRBV7-2,TRBD1,.,CASSSTGQGQQYF,TGTGCCAGCAGCTCTACCGGACAGGGCCAGCAGTACTTC
TRBJ1-2,TRBV30,TRBD1,few,CAWSRAGGYLVDGYTF,TGTGCCTGGAGTCGGGCAGGGGGCTACCTCGTGGATGGCTACACCTTC
TRBJ1-2,TRBV4-1,.,.,CASSRSGENYGYTF,TGCGCCAGCAGCCGGTCCGGAGAAAACTATGGCTACACCTTC
TRBJ2-7,TRBV27,.,.,CASSWDFDSYEQYF,TGTGCCAGCAGTTGGGACTTCGACTCCTACGAGCAGTACTTC
TRBJ1-6,TRBV7-8,.,.,CASSPGRGYNSPLHF,TGTGCCAGCAGCCCGGGGAGAGGGTATAATTCACCCCTCCACTTT
TRBJ1-5,TRBV27,TRBD1,once,CASSSRGPGPESSNQPQHF,TGTGCCAGCAGTTCGAGGGGGCCAGGGCCAGAGAGTAGCAATCAGCCCCAGCATTTT
TRBJ1-6,TRBV4-1,TRBD1,.,CASSPLIQGAFYNSPLHF,TGCGCCAGCAGCCCCCTTATACAGGGGGCATTCTATAATTCACCCCTCCACTTT